These 13 T cell receptor beta chains were sequenced from one sample in a study of molecular identifiers for immune sequencing clone quantification. TCRdb used MiXCR to reprocess the PCR reads, holding one entry per CDR3 protein. The sample has tens of thousands of distinct CDR3 sequences; roughly a third are singletons. The sample comprised naive CD8+ T cells from blood, with Jurkat cell RNA spiked in. Subset meaning: FACS-sorted CD8+CD4-CCR7+CD45RA+ naive T cells. All receptors come from a human donor in good health. Some libraries in this study had Jurkat cell RNA spiked in.

This clonotype is a singleton in its sample. A read error may explain this, as a much larger clone is one base away. No DNA is shown, since the ends of the CDR3 on it are uncertain; the CDR3 is the one TCRdb lists. This chain joins TRBV7-2 and TRBJ2-7; TRBD1, the D gene given by the table, was not confirmed from the DNA. The CDR3 sequence runs 14 residues, both termini included. Germline values: CDR1 SGHTA, CDR2 FQGNSA. The CDR3 spells CASSASGRGYEQYF.

The V and J genes are TRBV20-1 and TRBJ2-4, with 10 bases lining up with TRBD2. Germline CDR1 reads DFQATT; CDR2 reads SNEGSKA (reference sequence). The V and J ends lost 2 bases and 7 bases, in that order; junction bases with no gene match: 2. This CDR3 contains 13 residues. The CDR3 DNA sequence: TGCAGTGCTAGACTAGCGGGAGTCAACATTCAGTACTTC. Encoded protein: CSARLAGVNIQYF.

For this clonotype: The final CDR3 position lacks the conserved phenylalanine or tryptophan, pointing to a likely read error. The V and J genes are TRBV27 and TRBJ2-3, with 8 bases that match TRBD2. Looked up from germline, CDR1 is MNHEY and CDR2 is SMNVEV (reference sequence). The CDR3 runs 14 residues. The J segment lost 4 bases and the V segment lost 7 bases, leaving 7 bases of the junction unmatched. The CDR3 loop is CASTHGRAADTQYL. CDR3 DNA: TGTGCCAGCACCCACGGGAGGGCCGCAGATACGCAGTATCTT.

This rearrangement joins TRBV27 to TRBJ2-1; TRBD2 matches 8 bases. This CDR3 has 15 amino acids. Germline CDR1 reads MNHEY; CDR2 reads SMNVEV (reference sequence). The junction had 9 bases not matched to a gene; V was cut back by 6 bases and J by 5 bases. The DNA for the CDR3 is TGTGCCAGCAGGTCGGGACTAGGGCTCCACAATGAGCAGTTCTTC. Encoded protein: CASRSGLGLHNEQFF.

This clonotype was seen many times. This rearrangement joins TRBV5-5 to TRBJ2-3, with D possibly being TRBD2 (6 bases). The germline V and J ends were trimmed by 6 bases and 4 bases, with 9 bases remaining between them. From germline, CDR1 is SGHKS and CDR2 YYEKEE (reference sequence). The CDR3 extends over 12 amino acids. In DNA, the CDR3 is TGTGCCAGCAAAAGCGGGCCAGATACGCAGTATTTT. Its translation: CASKSGPDTQYF.

This clonotype was seen a single time. The genes are TRBV6-2 or TRBV6-3 and TRBJ2-3, with D perhaps TRBD1 (5 bases). V gave up 7 bases and J gave up 4 bases, with 18 bases separating them. The germline CDR1 and CDR2 sequences are MNHEY and SVGEGT. This CDR3 region has 15 residues. This CDR3 reads CASTDWADSADTQYF. CDR3 DNA: TGTGCCAGCACCGACTGGGCCGACAGCGCAGATACGCAGTATTTT.

This sequence joins TRBV3-1 and TRBJ2-1; D uncertain. V lost 7 bases, J lost 4 bases, and 14 bases lay in between. The germline CDR1 and CDR2 sequences are LGHDT and YNNKEL (reference sequence). This CDR3 has 14 amino acids. CDR3 loop: CASTMQALYNEQFF. CDR3 in DNA: TGTGCCAGCACCATGCAGGCGCTTTACAATGAGCAGTTCTTC.

Note on this clonotype: A read error may explain this, as a much larger clone is one base away. This sequence joins TRBV28 and TRBJ2-7; D is undetermined. Germline V gene sequence: CDR1 MDHEN, CDR2 SYDVKM. CDR3 length: 13 residues. CDR3 amino acids: CASGFLSGYEQYF. In nucleotides, the CDR3 is TGTGCCAGCGGTTTTCTGTCCGGGTACGAGCAGTACTTC.

This clonotype appeared many times. CDR3 in amino acids: CASSQSSGLNQPQHF. The CDR3 DNA follows: TGCGCCAGCAGTCAATCTTCGGGCCTAAATCAGCCCCAGCATTTT. The chain has TRBV23-1 and TRBJ1-5; no definite D call. TRBV23-1 falls under the ORF class, with uncertain function. V was shortened by 0 bases and J by 4 bases, with 10 bases between the two germline ends. CDR3 length: 15 residues.

This clonotype was seen more than once but under ten times. The rearrangement uses TRBV27 and TRBJ2-3; D is uncertain. CDR3 length: 14 residues. With 5 bases removed from V and 2 bases from J, the gap between germline ends came to 11 bases. Germline V gene sequence: CDR1 MNHEY, CDR2 SMNVEV (reference sequence). The CDR3 nucleotides read TGTGCCAGCAGTACCCTTTATGTCACAGATACGCAGTATTTT. Its protein is CASSTLYVTDTQYF.

V and J are TRBV6-6 and TRBJ2-1; TRBD2 agrees at 12 bases. V lost 7 bases and J lost 10; bases outside the gene matches: 11. The germline V gene encodes CDR1 MNHNY and CDR2 SVGAGI (reference sequence). CDR3 length equals 15 residues. DNA for the CDR3: TGTGCCAGCATGGGGCTAGCGGGAGGGCCATCCGAGCAGTTCTTC. This encodes CASMGLAGGPSEQFF.

Notes on this clonotype: This CDR3 fails to terminate in the conserved phenylalanine or tryptophan, so it likely reflects a read error. The CDR3 DNA is TGTGCCAGCAGCCATCGTGCCTCCTCCGTTTTCAATGAGCAGTTCTAC. Protein: CASSHRASSVFNEQFY. V is TRBV7-9 and J is TRBJ2-1, with D unclear. CDR1 is SEHNR and CDR2 is FQNEAQ in the germline V gene (reference sequence). Trimming removed 5 bases from V and 6 bases from J, with 20 bases in between. The CDR3 is 16 residues long.

At least ten counts were recorded for this clonotype. The chain couples TRBV29-1 to TRBJ1-1; maybe TRBD1 (5 bases). The CDR3 has 17 amino acids. Germline-derived CDR1 and CDR2 are SQVTM and ANQGSEA. Trimming left V 0 bases short and J 0 bases short, with 17 bases between. CDR3: CSVEDTLGLRVNTEAFF. CDR3 DNA sequence: TGCAGCGTTGAAGATACGTTGGGGCTACGGGTGAACACTGAAGCTTTCTTT.